This T cell receptor beta chain derives from a study of OX40 agonist ivuxolimab in advanced cancers. Of note for this clone: Its specificity is not known.

Autoimmune disease history or systemic immunosuppression disqualified patients. Trimming left V 8 bases short and J 2 bases short, with 17 bases between. The CDR3 sequence is 14 residues long. Germline V CDR1 and CDR2: SQVTM, ANQGSEA. Regarding the study as a whole: By week 6 at 0.1 to 3.0 mg/kg, blood CD4+ and CD8+ T cells had expanded clonally.

TCRdb's copy holds only in-frame clones and misses some; the assay was immunoSEQ multiplex PCR. Of under 80,000 clones in the sample, around 86% were seen once. This sequence joins TRBV29-1 and TRBJ2-3; D possibly corresponds to TRBD2 (7 bases). The sequencing used CD4+ or CD8+ T cells sorted from blood, collected in a trial of the OX40 agonist ivuxolimab. This TCR came from an adult with an advanced solid tumor such as melanoma, head and neck, liver or kidney cancer. For the CDR3, the DNA is TGCAGCATTTCGGCGCGGGGGCCCACAGATACGCAGTATTTT. As protein: CSISARGPTDTQYF.